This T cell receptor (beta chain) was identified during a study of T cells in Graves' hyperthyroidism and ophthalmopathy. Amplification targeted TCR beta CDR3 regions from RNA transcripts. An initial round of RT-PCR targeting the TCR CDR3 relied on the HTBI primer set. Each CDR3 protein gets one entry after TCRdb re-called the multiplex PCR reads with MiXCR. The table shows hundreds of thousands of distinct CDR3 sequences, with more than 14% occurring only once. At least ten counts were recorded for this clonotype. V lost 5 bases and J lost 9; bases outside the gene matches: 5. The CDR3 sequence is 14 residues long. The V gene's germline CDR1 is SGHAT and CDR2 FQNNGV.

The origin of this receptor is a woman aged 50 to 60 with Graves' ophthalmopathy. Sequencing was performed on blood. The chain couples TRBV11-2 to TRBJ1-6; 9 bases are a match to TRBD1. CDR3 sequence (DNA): TGTGCCAGCAGCGGGGGGGACAGGGTTTCACCCCTCCACTTT. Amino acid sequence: CASSGGDRVSPLHF.